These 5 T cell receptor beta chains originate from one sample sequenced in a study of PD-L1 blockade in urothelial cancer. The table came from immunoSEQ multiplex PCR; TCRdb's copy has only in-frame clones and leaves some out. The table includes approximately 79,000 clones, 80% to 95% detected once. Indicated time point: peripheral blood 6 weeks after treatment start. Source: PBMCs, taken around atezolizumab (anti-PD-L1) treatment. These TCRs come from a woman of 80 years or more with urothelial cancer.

CDR3 residues: CASSLRTGELFF. For the CDR3, the DNA is TGTGCCAGCAGTTTGAGGACCGGGGAGCTGTTTTTT. The chain employs TRBV28 and TRBJ2-2; D remains unclear. With 3 bases removed from V and 5 bases from J, the gap between germline ends came to 4 bases. Per the germline V gene, CDR1 is MDHEN and CDR2 is SYDVKM. This CDR3 contains 12 residues.

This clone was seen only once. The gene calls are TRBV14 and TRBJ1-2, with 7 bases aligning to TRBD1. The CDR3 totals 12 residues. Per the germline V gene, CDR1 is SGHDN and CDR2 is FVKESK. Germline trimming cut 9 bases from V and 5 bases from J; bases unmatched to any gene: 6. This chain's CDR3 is CASSDRSYGYTF. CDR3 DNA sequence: TGTGCCAGTTCGGACAGGAGTTATGGCTACACCTTC.

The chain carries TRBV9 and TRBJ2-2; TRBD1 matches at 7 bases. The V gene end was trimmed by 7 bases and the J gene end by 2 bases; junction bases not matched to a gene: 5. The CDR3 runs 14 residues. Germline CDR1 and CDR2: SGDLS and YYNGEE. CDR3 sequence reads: CASGSGGNTGELFF. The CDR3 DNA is TGTGCCAGCGGGTCAGGGGGAAACACCGGGGAGCTGTTTTTT.

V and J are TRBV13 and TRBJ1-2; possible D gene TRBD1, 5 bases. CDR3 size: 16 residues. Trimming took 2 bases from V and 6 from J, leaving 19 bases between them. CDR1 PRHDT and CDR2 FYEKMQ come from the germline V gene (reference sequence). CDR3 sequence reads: CASSLIDFLGGDGYTF. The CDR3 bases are TGTGCCAGCAGCTTAATTGACTTCCTCGGGGGGGATGGCTACACCTTC.

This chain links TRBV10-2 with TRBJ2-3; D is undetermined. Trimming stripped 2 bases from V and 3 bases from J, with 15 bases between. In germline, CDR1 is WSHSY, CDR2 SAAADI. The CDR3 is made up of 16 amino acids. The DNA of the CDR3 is TGCGCCAGCAGTGAGGTGATTAGCTTGGCGACAGATACGCAGTATTTT. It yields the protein CASSEVISLATDTQYF.